The 22 T cell receptor beta chains below were found in one sample sequenced in a study of response to subunit inactivated influenza vaccine. One entry per CDR3 protein results from TCRdb running MiXCR on the RT-PCR reads. The sample carries fewer than 800,000 distinct CDR3 sequences, around a sixth recorded once. This specimen was PBMCs from blood, taken 11 to 12 days after vaccination. All receptors derive from a man aged 50 or older who received an inactivated influenza vaccine.

The rearrangement joins TRBV11-1 to TRBJ2-6; 15 nucleotides align to TRBD2. The germline V gene has CDR1 SGHAT and CDR2 FQDESV (reference sequence). V lost 2 bases, J lost 4 bases, and 9 bases stayed unmatched. The CDR3 is made up of 20 amino acids. CDR3 sequence: CASSLIRGTSGRTGANVLTF. The CDR3 nucleotides read TGTGCCAGCAGCTTAATCCGCGGGACTAGCGGGAGGACGGGGGCCAACGTCCTGACTTTC.

In its sample, this clonotype was seen a few times. The V gene is TRBV4-3, the J gene TRBJ2-1, with a possible D match to TRBD1 (5 bases). The CDR3 consists of 12 residues. Germline V gene data show CDR1 as LGHNA and CDR2 as YSLEER. Trimming pared 4 bases from V and 8 bases from J, leaving 9 bases between. As DNA, the CDR3 is TGCGCCAGCAGCCGGGGCGCTTATGAGCAGTTCTTC. Amino acids: CASSRGAYEQFF.

This clonotype was seen repeatedly, ten times or more. The chain recombines TRBV6-2 or TRBV6-3 with TRBJ2-1; D is perhaps TRBD1 (6 bases). The CDR3 has 15 amino acids. V dropped 4 bases and J dropped 0 bases, with 10 bases sitting between them. Germline assignment: CDR1 MNHEY and CDR2 SVGEGT. The CDR3 sequence: CASSWGRGSYNEQFF. CDR3 nucleotides: TGTGCCAGCAGTTGGGGCAGGGGCTCCTACAATGAGCAGTTCTTC.

This clonotype occurred many times. Compared with germline, one end of the junction differs, possibly owing to a read error. The rearrangement joins TRBV5-1 to TRBJ2-3, with TRBD1 matching over 7 bases. CDR3 length equals 14 residues. Per the germline V gene, CDR1 is SGHRS and CDR2 is YFSETQ. The DNA of the CDR3 is TGTGCCAGCTCCCTGGGACAGTACACAGATACGCAGTATTTT. It yields the protein CASSLGQYTDTQYF.

The CDR3 nucleotides are TGTGCCAGCAGTTTATACGATGAAGGGGCCTACGAGCAGTACTTC. This gives the protein CASSLYDEGAYEQYF. The chain uses TRBV27 and TRBJ2-7, with D perhaps TRBD1 (5 bases). Germline V CDR1 and CDR2: MNHEY, SMNVEV (reference sequence). V dropped 1 base and J dropped 2 bases, with 12 bases sitting between them. CDR3 length equals 15 residues.

The chain uses TRBV6-1 and TRBJ2-1, with D perhaps matching TRBD1 (6 bases). V lost 7 bases, J lost 2 bases, and 15 bases lay in between. The V gene's germline CDR1 is MNHNS and CDR2 SASEGT. This CDR3 is built from 15 residues. CDR3 DNA: TGTGCCAGCATCTCGGGCACAGGGCCCTACAATGAGCAGTTCTTC. Its translation is CASISGTGPYNEQFF.

This clonotype occurred a few times. The chain is built from TRBV20-1 and TRBJ1-2, with unresolved D. The CDR3 totals 13 residues. V lost 5 bases, J lost 2 bases, and 12 bases lay in between. Germline CDR1 is DFQATT and CDR2 is SNEGSKA (reference sequence). As DNA, the CDR3 is TGCAGTGCTCCAGGATACTACAACTATGGCTACACCTTC. Its protein product is CSAPGYYNYGYTF.

This chain connects TRBV7-9 to TRBJ1-1, with D unclear. The CDR3 consists of 15 residues. Germline V lookup: CDR1 SEHNR, CDR2 FQNEAQ (reference sequence). Trimming removed 2 bases at V and 10 bases at J, with 20 bases between. CDR3 sequence: CASSLRFWGDESAFF. The CDR3 nucleotides read TGTGCCAGCAGCTTAAGGTTTTGGGGAGACGAGTCAGCTTTCTTT. Full variable domain (rest looked up from reference TRBV7-9 and TRBJ1-1): DTGVSQNPRHKITKRGQNVTFRCDPISEHNRLYWYRQTLGQGPEFLTYFQNEAQLEKSRLLSDRFSAERPKGSFSTLEIQRTEQGDSAMYLCASSLRFWGDESAFFGQGTRLTVV.

This clonotype appeared many times. This chain links TRBV11-2 with TRBJ2-7, with D possibly matching TRBD2 (5 bases). Looked up from germline, CDR1 is SGHAT and CDR2 is FQNNGV. The CDR3 is made up of 13 amino acids. The V end was cut by 5 bases, the J end by 0 bases, with 8 bases between. The CDR3, as DNA: TGTGCCAGCAGCCCGGGGTACTCCTACGAGCAGTACTTC. It codes for CASSPGYSYEQYF.

This clonotype was picked up a small number of times. The chain uses TRBV20-1 and TRBJ1-2; 10 nucleotides match TRBD1. Trimming took 5 bases from V and 7 from J; bases not matched to a gene: 10. Germline CDR1 reads DFQATT; CDR2 reads SNEGSKA (reference sequence). This CDR3 has 14 amino acids. The CDR3 sequence: CSAGSGTGASGYTF. DNA for the CDR3: TGCAGTGCTGGATCCGGGACAGGGGCCTCTGGCTACACCTTC.

The rearrangement uses TRBV3-1 and TRBJ2-7; perhaps D is TRBD1 or TRBD2 (5 bases each). Germline assignment: CDR1 LGHDT and CDR2 YNNKEL (reference sequence). The CDR3 runs to 16 residues. Trimming took off 2 bases at V and 6 bases at J, with 20 bases between the two ends. The DNA of the CDR3 is TGTGCCAGCAGCCAAAGAGGGGACCCGCGATCCCGCGAGCAGTACTTC. Translated, it gives CASSQRGDPRSREQYF.

The V and J genes are TRBV6-5 and TRBJ2-5; D uncertain. The CDR3 loop spans 14 amino acids. The germline V gene has CDR1 MNHEY and CDR2 SVGAGI. The V end was cut by 0 bases, the J end by 5 bases, with 10 bases between. The CDR3 DNA is TGTGCCAGCAGTTACTCGAGAGGCAGCGAGACCCAGTACTTC. Translated, it gives CASSYSRGSETQYF.

This clonotype has a count of ten or more. The chain combines TRBV20-1 with TRBJ2-3; 10 nucleotides align to TRBD2. The CDR3 length is 20 residues. The trim removed 5 bases at V and 1 base at J, leaving 21 bases unmatched. CDR1 and CDR2 (germline): DFQATT, SNEGSKA (reference sequence). CDR3 loop: CSAQKEPGLAKPGGTDTQYF. The DNA for the CDR3 is TGCAGTGCTCAAAAGGAGCCGGGACTAGCGAAACCTGGAGGCACAGATACGCAGTATTTT.

In its sample, this clonotype was seen a few times. V and J are TRBV20-1 and TRBJ2-5, with 12 bases that match TRBD2. The germline CDR1 and CDR2 sequences are DFQATT and SNEGSKA (reference sequence). V lost 5 bases, J lost 7 bases, and 8 bases stayed unmatched. The CDR3 is 14 amino acids. The CDR3 protein is CSARTSGGRPTQYF. CDR3 DNA: TGCAGTGCTCGAACTAGCGGGGGGCGGCCGACCCAGTACTTC.

This clonotype was counted a few times. The V and J genes are TRBV6-5 and TRBJ2-2, with D perhaps TRBD2 (6 bases). V was clipped by 1 base and J by 4 bases, with 13 bases between them. The germline gives CDR1 MNHEY, CDR2 SVGAGI. This CDR3 region has 16 residues. In DNA, the CDR3 is TGTGCCAGCAGTTACTTCGGGAGTGGCGGCACCGGGGAGCTGTTTTTT. Amino acid sequence: CASSYFGSGGTGELFF.

The table lists this clonotype with a few counts. The chain carries TRBV3-1 and TRBJ2-2; 7 bases line up with TRBD2. Trimming took 2 bases from V and 5 from J; bases not matched to a gene: 8. The CDR3 length is 16 residues. The germline CDR1 and CDR2 sequences are LGHDT and YNNKEL (reference sequence). DNA of the CDR3: TGTGCCAGCAGCCAAAACTGGGGGGGAAATACCGGGGAGCTGTTTTTT. The encoded protein is CASSQNWGGNTGELFF.

This clonotype turned up a few times. The CDR3 DNA sequence: TGTGCCAGCAGCCAAGATTCGCGGTCGGTTGAGTACTTC. This gives the protein CASSQDSRSVEYF. The V call is TRBV3-1, the J call TRBJ2-7; D remains ambiguous. The V gene lost 0 bases and the J gene lost 11 bases, with 14 bases spanning the gap. Germline V gene data show CDR1 as LGHDT and CDR2 as YNNKEL (reference sequence). The CDR3 runs 13 residues.

This clonotype has just a few counts. The J gene is TRBJ2-5, the V gene TRBV6-1; the D call may be TRBD1 or TRBD2 (5 bases each). Trimming took 6 bases from V and 5 from J, leaving 7 bases between them. The CDR3 is 11 amino acids. Germline values: CDR1 MNHNS, CDR2 SASEGT. The CDR3, as DNA: TGTGCCAGCAGGGGGGTCGAGACCCAGTACTTC. This translates into CASRGVETQYF.

This chain connects TRBV29-1 to TRBJ2-7; either TRBD1 or TRBD2 may supply D (5 bases each). V gave up 5 bases and J gave up 3 bases, with 11 bases separating them. The CDR3 has 12 residues. Germline V gene lookup returns CDR1 SQVTM and CDR2 ANQGSEA. In DNA, the CDR3 is TGCAGCGTTCTTCAGGGAGTCTACGAGCAGTACTTC. The encoded protein is CSVLQGVYEQYF.

V gene TRBV5-1 combines with J gene TRBJ2-7, with D possibly matching TRBD2 (7 bases). The V end lost 3 bases, the J end lost 6 bases, and 16 bases lay between the germline ends. The CDR3 totals 14 residues. Germline CDR1 reads SGHRS; CDR2 reads YFSETQ. CDR3 in amino acids: CASSSLTGGGEQYF. CDR3 DNA: TGCGCCAGCAGCTCCCTGACGGGGGGCGGCGAGCAGTACTTC. Together with reference TRBV5-1 and TRBJ2-7, the CDR3 gives the full variable domain: KAGVTQTPRYLIKTRGQQVTLSCSPISGHRSVSWYQQTPGQGLQFLFEYFSETQRNKGNFPGRFSGRQFSNSRSEMNVSTLELGDSALYLCASSSLTGGGEQYFGPGTRLTVT.

There are a few counts of this clonotype. This chain uses TRBV6-5 with TRBJ2-7, with TRBD2 identical over 13 bases. Trimming cost V 4 bases and J 5 bases; bases outside gene matches: 5. Germline CDR1 and CDR2: MNHEY and SVGAGI. The CDR3 sequence is 15 residues long. The CDR3, as DNA: TGTGCCAGCAGTTCCATGGGACTAGCGGGGAACGAGCAGTACTTC. This codes for CASSSMGLAGNEQYF.

The gene calls are TRBV15 and TRBJ2-2; 8 bases agree with TRBD1. With 7 bases clipped from V and 4 bases from J, the junction kept 8 bases outside the gene matches. From germline, CDR1 is LNHNV and CDR2 YYDKDF (reference sequence). The CDR3 contains 15 residues. DNA for the CDR3: TGTGCCACCACCCTGGGACAGGAATTCACCGGGGAGCTGTTTTTT. Protein: CATTLGQEFTGELFF. Combining the CDR3 with reference TRBV15 and TRBJ2-2 gives the whole variable domain DAMVIQNPRYQVTQFGKPVTLSCSQTLNHNVMYWYQQKSSQAPKLLFHYYDKDFNNEADTPDNFQSRRPNTSFCFLDIRSPGLGDTAMYLCATTLGQEFTGELFFGEGSRLTVL.